The 14 T cell receptor beta chains below all came from one sample that was sequenced in a study of identical twins. TCRdb fed the 5' RACE reads into MiXCR, producing one record per CDR3 protein. The table includes approximately 220,000 distinct CDR3 sequences, around 8.1% detected once. Separately, the same data were catalogued under a study of yellow fever vaccine responses in identical twins.

Sequenced: memory (CD45RO+) T cells sorted from blood. These receptors were obtained from a woman aged 18-29 years in good health.

The sample holds many counts of this clonotype. V usage is TRBV7-2 and J usage is TRBJ1-1; TRBD1 matches at 7 bases. J was trimmed by 4 bases and V by 5 bases; bases with no gene match: 10. CDR3 size: 15 residues. Per germline, CDR1 SGHTA and CDR2 FQGNSA. CDR3: CASSPNRGGGTEAFF. The CDR3 DNA reads TGTGCCAGCAGCCCCAACAGGGGAGGTGGCACTGAAGCTTTCTTT.

This clonotype was seen repeatedly, ten times or more. The V call is TRBV5-1, the J call TRBJ2-1, with TRBD2 identical over 11 bases. V gave up 2 bases and J gave up 6 bases; unmatched junction bases: 4. Germline-derived CDR1 and CDR2 are SGHRS and YFSETQ. This CDR3 is 15 amino acids long. Here the CDR3 reads CASSFIAGGGNEQFF. DNA for the CDR3: TGCGCCAGCAGCTTTATAGCGGGAGGGGGCAATGAGCAGTTCTTC.

DNA for the CDR3: TGTGCCAGCAGTTTGGGGTTGACAGGAGAGACCCAGTACTTC. The encoded protein is CASSLGLTGETQYF. V gene TRBV12-3 or TRBV12-4 combines with J gene TRBJ2-5; a possible D gene is TRBD1 (6 bases). The CDR3 runs 14 residues. V lost 3 bases and J lost 4, with 12 bases in between.

This clonotype was observed at least ten times. This chain uses TRBV28 with TRBJ1-2; no reliable D call. V lost 7 bases and J lost 8, with 17 bases in between. CDR3 length: 13 amino acids. CDR1 is MDHEN, CDR2 SYDVKM, per germline. The CDR3 region has the DNA TGTGCCAGCACCCTCTCACGTATCCAGGGCTACACCTTC. It specifies CASTLSRIQGYTF.

The V gene is TRBV7-8, the J gene TRBJ2-1; D might be TRBD1 (6 bases). Germline CDR1 and CDR2: SGHVS and FQNEAQ. Deletions cut 5 bases from V and 5 bases from J, with 22 bases between. This CDR3 has 17 residues. DNA of the CDR3: TGTGCCAGCAGCCAACCCAGGGGCACAGGGTTTAACAATGAGCAGTTCTTC. Protein: CASSQPRGTGFNNEQFF.

Ten or more counts support this clonotype. Germline is not matched at one junction end, which may reflect a read error. The V gene is TRBV20-1, the J gene TRBJ1-1; D possibly corresponds to TRBD1 (6 bases). The CDR3 is 13 amino acids. Per the germline V gene, CDR1 is DFQATT and CDR2 is SNEGSKA (reference sequence). This CDR3 reads CSARRTVNTVAFF. The CDR3 DNA is TGCAGTGCTAGAAGGACAGTGAACACTGTAGCTTTCTTT.

V gene TRBV11-2 combines with J gene TRBJ2-3; 11 bases align to TRBD2. V dropped 5 bases and J dropped 5; count of bases not matched to a gene: 18. This CDR3 has 19 amino acids. Germline V gene data show CDR1 as SGHAT and CDR2 as FQNNGV. The CDR3 loop reads CASSKRRVRASGGIDTQYF. The CDR3 nucleotides read TGTGCCAGCAGCAAAAGAAGGGTCCGCGCTAGCGGGGGGATAGATACGCAGTATTTT.

This clonotype was counted ten times or more. The V call is TRBV18, the J call TRBJ2-7; 7 nucleotides align to TRBD1. The V gene end was trimmed by 3 bases and the J gene end by 2 bases; junction bases not matched to a gene: 4. Germline V lookup: CDR1 KGHSH, CDR2 LQKENI. The CDR3 is 14 residues long. CDR3 loop: CASSPGTEPYEQYF. The CDR3, as DNA: TGTGCCAGCTCACCGGGGACAGAACCCTACGAGCAGTACTTC.

This clonotype was observed a few times. V and J are TRBV4-3 and TRBJ2-2; TRBD1 matches at 9 bases. This CDR3 spans 16 amino acids. The ends lost 1 base at V and 5 bases at J; junction bases unmatched: 5. Germline-derived CDR1 and CDR2 are LGHNA and YSLEER. CDR3 coding DNA: TGCGCCAGCAGCCAAGCCACAGGGGGCGGGACCGGGGAGCTGTTTTTT. This translates into CASSQATGGGTGELFF.

This clonotype was detected a few times. The chain carries TRBV27 and TRBJ2-7; D is perhaps TRBD2 (6 bases). The V gene's germline CDR1 is MNHEY and CDR2 SMNVEV (reference sequence). The CDR3 consists of 15 residues. The germline V and J ends were trimmed by 4 bases and 3 bases, with 16 bases remaining between them. The CDR3 nucleotides read TGTGCCAGCAGTTCCCCGGCAGGGAGGAGCTACGAGCAGTACTTC. It yields the protein CASSSPAGRSYEQYF.

Of note for this clonotype: A read error may account for a junction end that differs from germline. The chain links TRBV25-1 to TRBJ2-7, with 10 nucleotides matching TRBD2. CDR3 size: 12 residues. Germline assignment: CDR1 MGHDK and CDR2 SYGVNS. CDR3 loop: CASSPGLADLNF. For the CDR3, the DNA is TGTGCCAGCAGTCCCGGACTAGCGGACTTGAACTTC.

This clonotype was detected ten times or more. V usage is TRBV24-1 and J usage is TRBJ2-2; D remains unclear. The CDR3 length is 13 residues. Germline V gives CDR1 KGHDR, CDR2 SFDVKD. V was shortened by 6 bases and J by 5 bases, with 9 bases between the two germline ends. The CDR3 loop reads CATSRPRTGELFF. Written as DNA, the CDR3 is TGTGCCACCAGTCGGCCGAGGACCGGGGAGCTGTTTTTT.

Only a few counts were recorded for this clonotype. The genes are TRBV6-4 and TRBJ2-1; 9 bases match TRBD2. CDR1 is MRHNA and CDR2 is SNTAGT in the germline V gene. J lost 6 bases, V lost 6 bases, and 9 bases had no gene match. There are 15 residues in the CDR3. CDR3 loop: CASSRLAEGANEQFF. The CDR3 coding sequence is TGTGCCAGCAGCAGACTAGCGGAGGGGGCCAATGAGCAGTTCTTC.

Ten or more counts support this clonotype. The chain joins TRBV30 to TRBJ2-5, with D uncertain. Germline V gives CDR1 GTSNPN, CDR2 SVGIG (reference sequence). Trimming stripped 0 bases from V and 4 bases from J, with 6 bases between. The length of the CDR3 is 12 residues. CDR3 in DNA: TGTGCCTGGAGTGTACGCGCAGAGACCCAGTACTTC. This encodes CAWSVRAETQYF.